The 7 T cell receptor beta chains given below trace back to one sample, sequenced in a study of blood T cell repertoires in COVID-19 (dated by TCRdb to between 2020 and 2021). Library method: the immunoSEQ multiplex PCR assay. Here the immuneACCESS table is served through TCRdb, limited to in-frame sequences with V and J called. Missing clones are a known gap in these copies; in checked studies unresolved V genes cover under half, and the rest lacks a known reason. Present in this sample are hundreds of thousands of clones, 65% to 85% of which were seen just once. In total, the top ten clones hold 3.5% to 4.5% of the sample. Sequenced: PBMCs or T cells enriched from blood (not recorded which). The receptors come from a man aged 25 to 40 with acute COVID-19.

The V call is TRBV10-3, the J call TRBJ1-5; no firm D call. The CDR3 is made up of 17 amino acids. Germline V CDR1 and CDR2: ENHRY, SYGVKD. Trimming shortened V by 3 bases and J by 3 bases, and 18 bases separated the two germline ends. This chain's CDR3 is CAISEEVEGSTNQPQHF. CDR3 nucleotides: TGTGCCATCAGTGAAGAGGTGGAGGGAAGTACCAATCAGCCCCAGCATTTT.

The CDR3 DNA follows: TGTGCCAGCTATCGGGGTCTTGCCACTGAAGCTTTCTTT. This translates into CASYRGLATEAFF. The chain links TRBV2 to TRBJ1-1; D gene unclear. V shed 8 bases and J shed 4 bases, with 14 bases lying between them. This CDR3 contains 13 residues. Germline V gene lookup returns CDR1 SNHLY and CDR2 FYNNEI.

The chain carries TRBV11-2 and TRBJ1-2, with a weak D call TRBD1 (6 bases). This CDR3 comprises 16 residues. V was clipped by 0 bases and J by 5 bases, with 16 bases between them. The germline V gene has CDR1 SGHAT and CDR2 FQNNGV. CDR3 protein: CASSLDTQGSFYGYTF. CDR3 in DNA: TGTGCCAGCAGCTTAGATACACAGGGTAGTTTTTATGGCTACACCTTC.

The chain couples TRBV7-9 to TRBJ1-1; no clear D gene. Germline V lookup: CDR1 SEHNR, CDR2 FQNEAQ (reference sequence). Deletions cut 5 bases from V and 8 bases from J, with 9 bases between. This CDR3 contains 11 residues. The CDR3 DNA is TGTGCCAGCAGCCCCGGGTCCGAAGCTTTCTTT. It yields the protein CASSPGSEAFF.

This rearrangement joins TRBV10-3 to TRBJ1-2; D is possibly TRBD1 (5 bases). V was clipped by 4 bases and J by 6 bases, with 9 bases between them. This CDR3 comprises 12 residues. From germline, CDR1 is ENHRY and CDR2 SYGVKD. CDR3 sequence reads: CAISGGGDGYTF. The CDR3 coding sequence is TGTGCCATCAGTGGGGGGGGAGATGGCTACACCTTC.

The V and J genes are TRBV5-1 and TRBJ1-2; TRBD1 agrees at 11 bases. Trimming took 0 bases from V and 3 from J; bases not matched to a gene: 1. Germline lookup yields CDR1 SGHRS and CDR2 YFSETQ. This CDR3 has 15 amino acids. Here the CDR3 reads CASSLEGQGDYGYTF. Here the CDR3 DNA reads TGCGCCAGCAGCTTGGAGGGACAGGGGGACTATGGCTACACCTTC.

The chain employs TRBV27 and TRBJ1-5; D is undetermined. The CDR3 spans 14 residues. Trimming removed 8 bases at V and 2 bases at J, with 13 bases between. The germline V gene encodes CDR1 MNHEY and CDR2 SMNVEV (reference sequence). The CDR3 DNA sequence: TGTGCCAGCCGCTTGTGGGGAGGCAATCAGCCCCAGCATTTT. This gives the protein CASRLWGGNQPQHF.